This is a list of T cell receptor beta chains from one sample in a study of tumor-infiltrating lymphocytes in primary liver carcinoma. One entry per CDR3 protein results from TCRdb running MiXCR on the multiplex PCR reads. The table includes over 95,000 distinct CDR3 sequences, around 63% detected once. The sequenced sample consisted of liver tumor tissue from sampling region 5. These receptors originate from a woman between 55 and 75 years old with primary liver carcinoma and hepatitis B virus infection. The CDR3 runs from the conserved cysteine through the conserved F or W. Size is stated for part of the rows, as once, few or many counts, or as a class when the clone is expanded.

clone_size cdr3_length j_call v_call cdr3_aa
- 15 TRBJ2-6 TRBV28 CASSAPLSGANVRTF
many 12 TRBJ1-1 TRBV10-2 CASSEVRIGAFF
many 14 TRBJ2-7 TRBV5-1 CASSLAGGVYEQYF
many 15 TRBJ2-3 TRBV4-1 CASSHRGESTDTQYF
- 13 TRBJ2-5 TRBV11-2 CARSLADQETQYF
- 15 TRBJ2-7 TRBV11-3 CASSSGIGGRYEQYF
- 15 TRBJ2-3 TRBV11-2 CASSSGTIHTDTQYF
- 15 TRBJ1-1 TRBV11-2 CVSSLVSGASTEAFF
- 15 TRBJ1-4 TRBV11-2 CASNYHGLGGEKLFF
- 13 TRBJ1-1 TRBV10-2 CASRGQSNTEALF
- 15 TRBJ2-7 TRBV11-3 CAHSPGTGGNYEQYF
- 12 TRBJ2-2 TRBV11-1 CASSFGAWELFF
many 13 TRBJ1-1 TRBV20-1 CSASQGFGTEAFF
- 14 TRBJ2-3 TRBV11-1 CATSLRQRVGESHF
- 13 TRBJ1-6 TRBV11-2 CASSFVINPPLHF
- 15 TRBJ2-3 TRBV12-3/TRBV12-4 CASSLDFRSPDTQYF
- 14 TRBJ2-3 TRBV29-1 CSTKLVAGADTQYF
- 15 TRBJ2-5 TRBV6-1 CASSEETGTQETQCF
- 13 TRBJ1-1 TRBV11-3 CASTYGRVTVVFF
many 12 TRBJ2-1 TRBV20-1 CSAVLGGHEQFF
- 14 TRBJ2-3 TRBV11-1 CASSIRKRAGEYHF
once 13 TRBJ1-1 TRBV6-5 CVSSWRLGAEAFF
many 17 TRBJ2-1 TRBV6-5 CASSYRVGGPRGNEQFF
- 13 TRBJ2-3 TRBV19 CVSSGLAADTQYF
- 16 TRBJ1-3 TRBV7-8 CASSLRFGSSGSTIYF
- 13 TRBJ2-3 TRBV10-3 CAITGGPVDTQYF
- 17 TRBJ1-2 TRBV6-1 CASTARTWGYYAGGYTF
- 14 TRBJ1-4 TRBV29-1 CRVEGSRRGEKLFF
- 13 TRBJ1-1 TRBV6-6 CTSSEEGDTKAFF
once 15 TRBJ2-2 TRBV11-1 CASSPTSVNFRELFF
once 15 TRBJ1-5 TRBV28 CAISLITRETQPQHF
- 16 TRBJ2-2 TRBV6-6 CASSYPAGESTRELFF
few 12 TRBJ2-5 TRBV28 CASSLSGETQYF
- 15 TRBJ2-7 TRBV4-2 CANSQQREGGHEQYF
many 13 TRBJ1-2 TRBV6-1 CASSESWGYGYTF
- 14 TRBJ2-5 TRBV7-3 CTSSPTGGKETQYF
- 14 TRBJ1-1 TRBV10-1 CASSRHGRGSEAFF
- 15 TRBJ2-5 TRBV5-1 CATGTSESLGETQYF
- 14 TRBJ2-7 TRBV11-2 CASSLGQTAYEQHF
- 15 TRBJ1-4 TRBV28 CASSPTGGVVEKLSF
- 14 TRBJ1-1 TRBV11-2 CASGLEQGRAGAFF
- 14 TRBJ2-7 TRBV6-5 CATSTLAGRLEHYF
medium-sized 11 TRBJ1-2 TRBV11-2 CASGQGHGYTF
- 18 TRBJ2-3 TRBV18 CASSPRQGMSYDTDTQYF
- 16 TRBJ2-1 TRBV20-1 CSARAFEHSATNEQFF
- 17 - TRBV11-2 CASSTGLAGPDRDTQHF
- 14 TRBJ2-2 TRBV6-5 CSGSPDRITGELFF